The entry below describes one T cell receptor beta chain. Produced via immunoSEQ multiplex PCR; TCRdb's table is partial and in-frame only. This sample has approximately 210,000 clones, with 70% to 90% found just once. These data belong to a study of blood T cell repertoires in COVID-19. The sample consisted of PBMCs or T cells enriched from blood (not recorded which). This sequence originates from a woman between 45 and 65 years old with acute COVID-19.

The CDR3 DNA reads as TGTGCCAGCAGTCCAGGGAGGGCTGGAAACACCATATATTTT. This translates into CASSPGRAGNTIYF. The gene calls are TRBV5-6 and TRBJ1-3; tentative D call: TRBD1 (5 bases). The CDR3 covers 14 residues. CDR1 and CDR2 from the germline V gene are SGHDT and YYEEEE. V lost 5 bases to trimming and J lost 2 bases, with 11 bases between them.